This T cell receptor (beta chain) was captured in a study of T cell responses to AZD1222 COVID-19 vaccine. Assay: immunoSEQ multiplex PCR; the TCRdb copy retains only in-frame clones and omits some. The sample has 150,000 or so clones; 70% to 90% are singletons. The ends were cut back, 6 bases at V and 0 bases at J, with 5 bases in the middle. Germline lookup yields CDR1 KGHDR and CDR2 SFDVKD. CDR3 size: 14 residues. Of note for this clone: Its antigen is undetermined.

The study's findings and limits: AZD1222 recipients seropositive at baseline numbered only six.

This sequence was found in an adult in good health. This chain connects TRBV24-1 to TRBJ2-6, with D unclear. Sequencing used peripheral blood, obtained on day 0 of AZD1222 vaccination. For the CDR3, the DNA is TGTGCCACCAGTCTAGGCTCTGGGGCCAACGTCCTGACTTTC. Translating gives CATSLGSGANVLTF.